These T cell receptor beta chains were read from a single sample in a study of OX40 agonist ivuxolimab in advanced cancers. The table came from immunoSEQ multiplex PCR; TCRdb's copy has only in-frame clones and leaves some out. This table holds 77,000 or so clones, about 90% found once. The sample in question was CD4+ or CD8+ T cells sorted from blood, obtained in a trial of the OX40 agonist ivuxolimab. Receptors originate from an adult with an advanced solid tumor such as melanoma, head and neck, liver or kidney cancer. Both conserved end residues are part of each CDR3. Fields, in order: CDR3 DNA, CDR3 protein, V gene, J gene, clone size, D gene. D genes are given only for firm matches. Not every row has a clone size; where given, it reads once, few, many or a size class.

DNA: TGTGCCAGCAGCTTAGTTTCGGGGGACAATGAGCAGTTCTTC
CDR3: CASSLVSGDNEQFF
V: TRBV7-6
J: TRBJ2-1
size: NA
D: NA

DNA: TGTGCCAGCAGCTTAGCGGCGGGGGGGCCCCGGATCGGGGAGCTGTTTTTT
CDR3: CASSLAAGGPRIGELFF
V: TRBV11-3
J: TRBJ2-2
size: NA
D: TRBD2

DNA: TGTGCCTGGAGTGTCTCAGGATACGAGCAGTACTTC
CDR3: CAWSVSGYEQYF
V: TRBV30
J: TRBJ2-7
size: NA
D: NA

DNA: TGTGCCATCAGTAGGGACATTGGAAACACCATATATTTT
CDR3: CAISRDIGNTIYF
V: TRBV10-3
J: TRBJ1-3
size: NA
D: NA

DNA: TGTGCCAGCAGCCTCGGAAGTCCTGGACAGTTCTTC
CDR3: CASSLGSPGQFF
V: TRBV7-2
J: TRBJ2-1
size: NA
D: NA

DNA: TGTGCCAGCAGGGACTTTAAGTCACCCCTCCACTTT
CDR3: CASRDFKSPLHF
V: TRBV28
J: TRBJ1-6
size: NA
D: NA

DNA: TGTGCCAGCAAGGCGGGGGACAGGGCGAATTCACCCCTCCACTTT
CDR3: CASKAGDRANSPLHF
V: TRBV2
J: TRBJ1-6
size: NA
D: TRBD1

DNA: TGTGCAAGTCGCTCCACTCCCGTGGGGTCCGGTGGCTACACCTTC
CDR3: CASRSTPVGSGGYTF
V: TRBV12-2
J: TRBJ1-2
size: NA
D: NA

DNA: TGTGCCAGCAGCCCTCTACAGGGACTGAACACCGGGGAGCTGTTTTTT
CDR3: CASSPLQGLNTGELFF
V: TRBV16
J: TRBJ2-2
size: once
D: NA

DNA: TGCGCCAGCAAAATGACAGGAGCAAACTATGGCTACACCTTC
CDR3: CASKMTGANYGYTF
V: TRBV5-1
J: TRBJ1-2
size: once
D: NA

DNA: TGTGCCAGCAGCGAAGTGAATTCACCCCTCCACTTT
CDR3: CASSEVNSPLHF
V: TRBV28
J: TRBJ1-6
size: NA
D: NA

DNA: TGCAGCGTGTCGACAGGCTCAAACACTGAAGCTTTCTTT
CDR3: CSVSTGSNTEAFF
V: TRBV29-1
J: TRBJ1-1
size: NA
D: NA

DNA: TGTGCCAGCTCACCGTGGAGGGGTGAGACCCAGTACTTC
CDR3: CASSPWRGETQYF
V: TRBV18
J: TRBJ2-5
size: NA
D: NA

DNA: TGTGCCAGCAGCTTACGCGGGACAGGGGCCACCTTGATCGGCAATCAGCCCCAGCATTTT
CDR3: CASSLRGTGATLIGNQPQHF
V: TRBV28
J: TRBJ1-5
size: NA
D: TRBD1

DNA: TGTGCCAGTAGTATCCTGGCAGGGGGTAATCAGCCCCAGCATTTT
CDR3: CASSILAGGNQPQHF
V: TRBV19
J: TRBJ1-5
size: NA
D: TRBD1

DNA: TGTGCCAGCAGCGTTTCTAGCGGGGCGAACACCGGGGAGCTGTTTTTT
CDR3: CASSVSSGANTGELFF
V: TRBV9
J: TRBJ2-2
size: NA
D: TRBD2

DNA: TGTGCCAGCAGCTCTCAGGGTTTTGAGAACACTGAAGCTTTCTTT
CDR3: CASSSQGFENTEAFF
V: TRBV5-4
J: TRBJ1-1
size: NA
D: NA

DNA: TGTGCCAGCACCTTACCCCCGGACGGATGCTTCGGGAGGGGTGCTTTCTTT
CDR3: CASTLPPDGCFGRGAFF
V: TRBV7-4
J: TRBJ1-1
size: NA
D: NA

DNA: TGCGCCAGCAGCACAGGACAGCAAGTATCTAGCACAGATACGCAGTATTTT
CDR3: CASSTGQQVSSTDTQYF
V: TRBV5-1
J: TRBJ2-3
size: NA
D: NA

DNA: TGTGCCAGCAGTTTGGGGGGCTGGGCTTTCTTT
CDR3: CASSLGGWAFF
V: TRBV28
J: TRBJ1-1
size: NA
D: NA

DNA: TGTGCCAGTAGTCGTAGCGGGAGGAGCTCCTACAATGAGCAGTTCTTC
CDR3: CASSRSGRSSYNEQFF
V: TRBV19
J: TRBJ2-1
size: NA
D: TRBD2

DNA: TGTGCCAGCAGCCCAGTCTTCTCTGGAAACACCATATATTTT
CDR3: CASSPVFSGNTIYF
V: TRBV28
J: TRBJ1-3
size: NA
D: NA

DNA: TGTGCCAGCAGCTTATTTCTCTCACAGGGCAGCGAGCAGTACTTC
CDR3: CASSLFLSQGSEQYF
V: TRBV11-3
J: TRBJ2-7
size: once
D: NA

DNA: TGTGCCAGCTCACCCACAGGGGGAATTGCCACTGAAGCTTTCTTT
CDR3: CASSPTGGIATEAFF
V: TRBV18
J: TRBJ1-1
size: NA
D: TRBD1

DNA: TGTGCCTGGACTAAAGGCGGGTTCGGGTACAATGAGCAGTTCTTC
CDR3: CAWTKGGFGYNEQFF
V: TRBV30
J: TRBJ2-1
size: NA
D: NA

DNA: TGCGCCAGCAGCACCATAGGGGGGGAGTCCTACGAGCAGTACTTC
CDR3: CASSTIGGESYEQYF
V: TRBV5-1
J: TRBJ2-7
size: once
D: NA

DNA: TGCGCCAGCAGCTTGGGCGCACCCGATGCTGTTTACAATGAGCAGTTCTTC
CDR3: CASSLGAPDAVYNEQFF
V: TRBV5-1
J: TRBJ2-1
size: NA
D: NA

DNA: TGTGCCAGCAGTGTACAGGGGGGCAATTCACCCCTCCACTTT
CDR3: CASSVQGGNSPLHF
V: TRBV27
J: TRBJ1-6
size: NA
D: TRBD1

DNA: TGCGCCAGCAAAGGGGTGGCCACTGAAGCTTTCTTT
CDR3: CASKGVATEAFF
V: TRBV5-1
J: TRBJ1-1
size: few
D: NA

DNA: TGTGCCAGTCGCCGTGGGGGACACACAGTAGAGACCCAGTACTTC
CDR3: CASRRGGHTVETQYF
V: TRBV19
J: TRBJ2-5
size: NA
D: NA

DNA: TGTGCCAGCAGATTCCCTGAGGGGTGGAGCTACACCTTC
CDR3: CASRFPEGWSYTF
V: TRBV6-5
J: TRBJ1-2
size: NA
D: NA

DNA: TGTGCCACCAGGTTAGGGGTTAACTATGGCTACACCTTC
CDR3: CATRLGVNYGYTF
V: TRBV15
J: TRBJ1-2
size: NA
D: NA

DNA: TGTGCCAGCAGAGGCAGAGGGACTAGCGGGGAGACCCAGTACTTC
CDR3: CASRGRGTSGETQYF
V: TRBV2
J: TRBJ2-5
size: NA
D: TRBD2

DNA: TGCGCCAGCAGCCTAGGCGGATTAACCTACGAGCAGTACTTC
CDR3: CASSLGGLTYEQYF
V: TRBV5-1
J: TRBJ2-7
size: NA
D: NA

DNA: TGTGCCAGCAGCTTAGATGTGGGACAGCAAGAGACCCAGTACTTC
CDR3: CASSLDVGQQETQYF
V: TRBV7-6
J: TRBJ2-5
size: NA
D: TRBD1

DNA: TGTGCCAGCAGTCAACCCCCCAGGGTAGGGGGAGAGACCCAGTACTTC
CDR3: CASSQPPRVGGETQYF
V: TRBV6-6
J: TRBJ2-5
size: NA
D: NA

DNA: TGTGCCAGCCAAGGACAGGGGGGGGATAATGAAAAACTGTTTTTT
CDR3: CASQGQGGDNEKLFF
V: TRBV2
J: TRBJ1-4
size: NA
D: TRBD1

DNA: TGTGCCAGCAGCCAACAGGTCCAGGGGAAAAGAAATGGCTACACCTTC
CDR3: CASSQQVQGKRNGYTF
V: TRBV7-2
J: TRBJ1-2
size: NA
D: NA

DNA: TGTGCCAGCTCAGTAATGGAAAGGTCGGACTCTGGAAACACCATATATTTT
CDR3: CASSVMERSDSGNTIYF
V: TRBV18
J: TRBJ1-3
size: NA
D: NA

DNA: TGCGCCAGCAGCCCGGGCCTAGGGCAGGTAGACTCACCCCTCCACTTT
CDR3: CASSPGLGQVDSPLHF
V: TRBV4-3
J: TRBJ1-6
size: NA
D: NA

DNA: TGTGCCAGCAGGAGGGCGGGAGAAGTCTACGAGCAGTACTTC
CDR3: CASRRAGEVYEQYF
V: TRBV28
J: TRBJ2-7
size: NA
D: TRBD2

DNA: TGTGCCAGCAGTAAGGGGGGTCCTAATGAAAAACTGTTTTTT
CDR3: CASSKGGPNEKLFF
V: TRBV28
J: TRBJ1-4
size: NA
D: NA

DNA: TGCGCCAGCAGCGCGGACAGGGGAACCTACGAGCAGTACTTC
CDR3: CASSADRGTYEQYF
V: TRBV4-1
J: TRBJ2-7
size: NA
D: TRBD1

DNA: TGTGCCAGCAATCGGTTTCCCACAGATACGCAGTATTTT
CDR3: CASNRFPTDTQYF
V: TRBV2
J: TRBJ2-3
size: NA
D: NA

DNA: TGTGCCACACAGGGGACGAGACTGCGCTCATCCTACAATGAGCAGTTCTTC
CDR3: CATQGTRLRSSYNEQFF
V: TRBV2
J: TRBJ2-1
size: NA
D: TRBD1

DNA: TGTGCCAGCAGTTTAGCCCGAGAGAACATTCAGTACTTC
CDR3: CASSLARENIQYF
V: TRBV6-1
J: TRBJ2-4
size: NA
D: NA

DNA: TGTGCCAGCAGGTTTGGGACTACCGGTTATACCGGGGAGCTGTTTTTT
CDR3: CASRFGTTGYTGELFF
V: TRBV11-3
J: TRBJ2-2
size: NA
D: TRBD2

DNA: TGCGCCAGCAGTCAATGGGCCGGGCGGCATGGCTACACCTTC
CDR3: CASSQWAGRHGYTF
V: TRBV23-1
J: TRBJ1-2
size: NA
D: NA

DNA: TGTGCCAGCAGTTACTCGGGCCCTCGTATGGGAGCTTTCTTT
CDR3: CASSYSGPRMGAFF
V: TRBV6-5
J: TRBJ1-1
size: NA
D: NA

DNA: TGTGCCAGCAGCTTGGACCGTCCCTCCTACAATGAGCAGTTCTTC
CDR3: CASSLDRPSYNEQFF
V: TRBV5-4
J: TRBJ2-1
size: NA
D: NA